This T cell receptor (beta chain) is drawn from a study of yellow fever vaccine responses in identical twins. General study results and limits: In identical twins, vaccine T cell responses appeared partly shared and partly individual.

TCRdb redid the calling of the RT-PCR reads with MiXCR, one entry per CDR3 protein. The sample includes 7,000 or so distinct CDR3 sequences, around 84% of them seen just once. V was shortened by 5 bases and J by 4 bases, with 24 bases between the two germline ends. The CDR3 length is 16 residues. CDR1 is SQVTM, CDR2 ANQGSEA, per germline. For this clonotype: Its antigen is not identified.

Sample: T cells from blood (PBMCs), unsorted or a sorted subset (not recorded which), taken before or after yellow fever vaccination (not recorded which). This TCR came from a young woman who received the yellow fever vaccine. This rearrangement joins TRBV29-1 to TRBJ2-7; a possible D gene is TRBD2 (6 bases). The CDR3 is CSVQAGGTWGSYEQYF. The DNA of the CDR3 is TGCAGCGTTCAGGCCGGAGGGACCTGGGGGTCGTACGAGCAGTACTTC.